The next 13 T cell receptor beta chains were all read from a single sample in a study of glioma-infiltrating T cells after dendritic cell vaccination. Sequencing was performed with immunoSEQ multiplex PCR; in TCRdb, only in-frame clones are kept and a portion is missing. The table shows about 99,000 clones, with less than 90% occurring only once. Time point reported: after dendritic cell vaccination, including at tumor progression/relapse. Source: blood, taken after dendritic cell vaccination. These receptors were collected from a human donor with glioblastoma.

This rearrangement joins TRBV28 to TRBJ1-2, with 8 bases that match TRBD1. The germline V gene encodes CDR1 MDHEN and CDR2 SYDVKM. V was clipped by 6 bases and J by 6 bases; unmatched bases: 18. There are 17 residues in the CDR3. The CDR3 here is CASRPPPGQGARNGYTF. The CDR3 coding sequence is TGTGCCAGCAGACCCCCCCCGGGGCAGGGGGCGCGAAATGGCTACACCTTC.

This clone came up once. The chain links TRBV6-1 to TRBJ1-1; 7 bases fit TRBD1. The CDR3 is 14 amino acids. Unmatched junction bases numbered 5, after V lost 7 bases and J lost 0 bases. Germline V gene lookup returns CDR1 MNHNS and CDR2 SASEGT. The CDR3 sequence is CASTMTGMNTEAFF. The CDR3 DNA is TGTGCCAGCACTATGACAGGGATGAACACTGAAGCTTTCTTT.

The DNA of the CDR3 is TGTGCCAGCAGTGAAGGTCGGGCCTACGAGCAGTACTTC. It yields the protein CASSEGRAYEQYF. The V and J genes are TRBV2 and TRBJ2-7, with unresolved D. The V and J ends lost 1 base and 2 bases respectively, with 6 bases between them. This CDR3 is 13 amino acids long. Germline CDR1 is SNHLY and CDR2 is FYNNEI.

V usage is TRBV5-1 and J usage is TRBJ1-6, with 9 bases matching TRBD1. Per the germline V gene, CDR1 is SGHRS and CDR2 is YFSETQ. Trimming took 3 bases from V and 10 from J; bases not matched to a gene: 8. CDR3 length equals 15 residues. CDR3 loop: CASSYTTGGGSPLHF. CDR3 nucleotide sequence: TGCGCCAGCAGCTATACTACAGGGGGCGGGTCACCCCTCCACTTT.

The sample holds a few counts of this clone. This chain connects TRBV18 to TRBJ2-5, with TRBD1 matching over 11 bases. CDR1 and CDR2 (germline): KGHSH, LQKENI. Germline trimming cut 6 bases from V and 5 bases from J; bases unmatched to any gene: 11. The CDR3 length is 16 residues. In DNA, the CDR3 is TGTGCCAGCTCCCTGTTCGTGGGACAGGGGGACGAGACCCAGTACTTC. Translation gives CASSLFVGQGDETQYF. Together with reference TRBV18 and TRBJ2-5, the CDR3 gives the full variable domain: NAGVMQNPRHLVRRRGQEARLRCSPMKGHSHVYWYRQLPEEGLKFMVYLQKENIIDESGMPKERFSAEFPKEGPSILRIQQVVRGDSAAYFCASSLFVGQGDETQYFGPGTRLLVL.

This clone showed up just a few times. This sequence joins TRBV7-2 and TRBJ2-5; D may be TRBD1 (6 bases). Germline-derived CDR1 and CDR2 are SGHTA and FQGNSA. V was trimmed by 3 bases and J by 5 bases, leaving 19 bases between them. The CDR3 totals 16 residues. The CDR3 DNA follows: TGTGCCAGCAGCTTTAACGCACAGGGTTGGGAGGAGACCCAGTACTTC. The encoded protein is CASSFNAQGWEETQYF.

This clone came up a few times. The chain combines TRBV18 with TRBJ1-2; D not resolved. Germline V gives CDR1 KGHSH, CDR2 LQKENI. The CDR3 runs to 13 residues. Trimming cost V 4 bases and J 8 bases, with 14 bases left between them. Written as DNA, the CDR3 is TGTGCCAGCTCACTGGGAGTTACGGACGGCTACACCTTC. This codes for CASSLGVTDGYTF.

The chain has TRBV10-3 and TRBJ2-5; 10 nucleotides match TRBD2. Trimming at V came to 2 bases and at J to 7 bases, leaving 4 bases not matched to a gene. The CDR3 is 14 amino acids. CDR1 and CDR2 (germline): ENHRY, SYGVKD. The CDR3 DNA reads TGTGCCATCAGTGAGGTAGCGGGGGGAGGGACCCAGTACTTC. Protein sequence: CAISEVAGGGTQYF.

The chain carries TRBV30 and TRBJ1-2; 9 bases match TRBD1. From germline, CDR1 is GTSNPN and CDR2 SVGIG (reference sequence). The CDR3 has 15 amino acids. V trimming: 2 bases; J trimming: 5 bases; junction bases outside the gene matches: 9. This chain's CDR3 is CAWSLPGQGRYGYTF. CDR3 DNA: TGTGCCTGGAGTTTACCGGGACAGGGACGGTATGGCTACACCTTC.

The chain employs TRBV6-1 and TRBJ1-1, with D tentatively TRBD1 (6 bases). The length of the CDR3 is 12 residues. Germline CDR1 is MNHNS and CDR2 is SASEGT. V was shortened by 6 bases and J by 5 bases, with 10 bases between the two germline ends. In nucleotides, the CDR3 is TGTGCCAGCAGCGCCAGGGGAACTGAAGCTTTCTTT. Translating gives CASSARGTEAFF.

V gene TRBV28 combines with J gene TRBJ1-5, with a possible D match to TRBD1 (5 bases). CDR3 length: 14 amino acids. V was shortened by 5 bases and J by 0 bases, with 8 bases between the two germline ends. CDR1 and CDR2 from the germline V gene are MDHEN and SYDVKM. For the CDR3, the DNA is TGTGCCAGCAGTGCAGGGCATAGCAATCAGCCCCAGCATTTT. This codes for CASSAGHSNQPQHF.

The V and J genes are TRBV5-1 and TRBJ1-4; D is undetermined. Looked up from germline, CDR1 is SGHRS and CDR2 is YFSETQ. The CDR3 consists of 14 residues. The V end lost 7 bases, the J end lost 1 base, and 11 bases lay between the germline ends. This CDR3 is CASSPLGTNEKLFF. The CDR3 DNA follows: TGCGCCAGCTCTCCACTAGGAACTAATGAAAAACTGTTTTTT.

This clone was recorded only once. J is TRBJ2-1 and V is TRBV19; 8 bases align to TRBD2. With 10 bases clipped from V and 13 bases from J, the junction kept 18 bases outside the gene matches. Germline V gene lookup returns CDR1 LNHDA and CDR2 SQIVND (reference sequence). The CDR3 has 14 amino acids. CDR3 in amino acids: CATPNPGLGVLQFF. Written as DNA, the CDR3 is TGTGCCACTCCTAACCCGGGACTAGGGGTGTTACAGTTCTTC.